This T cell receptor (beta chain) came from a study of human T cells and chemical hapten exposure. The overall study: Diphenylcyclopropenone was administered weekly to the scalp of patients throughout the approximately 25-week study. Across samples, TCR yields varied, mostly owing to small differences in pooled library volumes.

The time point denotes: patch test 2, 6 weeks after DPC sensitization. Treatment here: therapeutic diphenylcyclopropenone sensitization with weekly scalp DPC. MiXCR, run by TCRdb on the RACE reads, gives a single entry per CDR3 protein. The table includes just over 350,000 distinct CDR3 sequences, about 6.3% detected once. The source is a woman aged 18-29 years with alopecia areata. Some clones in this sample may be carry-over from other donors' samples. Sequencing was performed on whole blood, taken in connection with sensitization to the hapten diphenylcyclopropenone (DPC).

In DNA, the CDR3 is TGTGCCAGCACCTTGGGACAGGGGGTCTACGAGCAGTACTTC. Translation gives CASTLGQGVYEQYF. This chain joins TRBV28 and TRBJ2-7, with TRBD1 identical over 11 bases. The J segment lost 3 bases and the V segment lost 7 bases, leaving 5 bases of the junction unmatched. Germline V gives CDR1 MDHEN, CDR2 SYDVKM. The CDR3 covers 14 residues.